These T cell receptor beta chains were read from a single sample in a study of T cell responses to AZD1222 COVID-19 vaccine. Method: immunoSEQ multiplex PCR; TCRdb's copy keeps in-frame clones and lacks some. The data show some 84,000 clones, 88% seen once. The sequenced sample was peripheral blood, obtained on day 0 of AZD1222 vaccination. These TCRs come from an adult in good health. The CDR3 runs from the conserved cysteine through the conserved F or W. Fields, in order: clone size, J gene, D gene, V gene, CDR3 protein, CDR3 DNA. D genes are given only for firm matches. Size is omitted from some rows. Given values are once, few, many or a class for expanded clones.

clone size: .
J gene: TRBJ2-3
D gene: TRBD2
V gene: TRBV19
CDR3 protein: CASSPPSGRWPDTQYF
CDR3 DNA: TGTGCCAGTAGTCCTCCTAGCGGGAGGTGGCCAGATACGCAGTATTTT

clone size: .
J gene: TRBJ2-3
D gene: .
V gene: TRBV7-6
CDR3 protein: CASSQPPRTTGKGGDTQYF
CDR3 DNA: TGTGCCAGCAGCCAACCCCCCCGGACTACAGGAAAGGGTGGAGATACGCAGTATTTT

clone size: .
J gene: TRBJ1-3
D gene: TRBD1
V gene: TRBV3-1/TRBV3-2
CDR3 protein: CASSHPEGAYTISSGNTIYF
CDR3 DNA: TGTGCCAGCAGCCACCCGGAGGGGGCTTACACTATTAGCTCTGGAAACACCATATATTTT

clone size: .
J gene: TRBJ2-5
D gene: .
V gene: TRBV11-3
CDR3 protein: CASSLGGTQETQYF
CDR3 DNA: TGTGCCAGCAGTTTAGGGGGGACCCAAGAGACCCAGTACTTC

clone size: .
J gene: TRBJ2-2
D gene: TRBD1
V gene: TRBV5-1
CDR3 protein: CASSKGQGGNTGELFF
CDR3 DNA: TGCGCCAGCAGCAAAGGACAGGGTGGGAACACCGGGGAGCTGTTTTTT

clone size: .
J gene: TRBJ2-3
D gene: .
V gene: TRBV20-1
CDR3 protein: CSTDTQYF
CDR3 DNA: TGCAGTACAGATACGCAGTATTTT

clone size: .
J gene: TRBJ1-1
D gene: .
V gene: TRBV11-2
CDR3 protein: CASSLAGNTEAFF
CDR3 DNA: TGTGCCAGCAGCTTAGCAGGGAACACTGAAGCTTTCTTT

clone size: once
J gene: TRBJ1-5
D gene: .
V gene: TRBV28
CDR3 protein: CATRGGAQPQHF
CDR3 DNA: TGTGCCACAAGGGGAGGAGCTCAGCCCCAGCATTTT

clone size: .
J gene: TRBJ2-3
D gene: .
V gene: TRBV14
CDR3 protein: CASSQEGRGTDTQYF
CDR3 DNA: TGTGCCAGCAGCCAAGAGGGACGTGGCACAGATACGCAGTATTTT

clone size: .
J gene: TRBJ2-7
D gene: .
V gene: TRBV11-2
CDR3 protein: CASSRFGEYEQYF
CDR3 DNA: TGTGCCAGCAGCCGCTTTGGGGAGTACGAGCAGTACTTC

clone size: .
J gene: TRBJ2-3
D gene: TRBD2
V gene: TRBV11-2
CDR3 protein: CASSWTSASSTDTQYF
CDR3 DNA: TGTGCCAGCAGCTGGACTAGCGCTTCTAGCACAGATACGCAGTATTTT

clone size: .
J gene: TRBJ1-1
D gene: TRBD1
V gene: TRBV2
CDR3 protein: CASSGTGAPRTEAFF
CDR3 DNA: TGTGCCAGCAGTGGGACAGGGGCCCCAAGGACTGAAGCTTTCTTT

clone size: .
J gene: TRBJ1-6
D gene: .
V gene: TRBV9
CDR3 protein: CASSVDRDGSSYNSPLHF
CDR3 DNA: TGTGCCAGCAGCGTAGACAGGGACGGGAGCTCCTATAATTCACCCCTCCACTTT

clone size: .
J gene: TRBJ2-7
D gene: TRBD2
V gene: TRBV11-2
CDR3 protein: CASSLEVAGPYEQYF
CDR3 DNA: TGTGCCAGCAGCTTAGAAGTAGCGGGGCCCTACGAGCAGTACTTC

clone size: .
J gene: TRBJ2-3
D gene: TRBD2
V gene: TRBV6-5
CDR3 protein: CASSSFERGSTDTQYF
CDR3 DNA: TGTGCCAGCAGTTCATTTGAGCGGGGGAGCACAGATACGCAGTATTTT

clone size: .
J gene: TRBJ2-5
D gene: .
V gene: TRBV18
CDR3 protein: CASSPRDKETQYF
CDR3 DNA: TGTGCCAGCTCACCCAGGGATAAAGAGACCCAGTACTTC

clone size: .
J gene: TRBJ1-4
D gene: .
V gene: TRBV5-1
CDR3 protein: CASSLESYNEKLFF
CDR3 DNA: TGCGCCAGCAGCTTGGAGAGTTACAATGAAAAACTGTTTTTT

clone size: .
J gene: TRBJ2-5
D gene: .
V gene: TRBV7-9
CDR3 protein: CASSLAKETQYF
CDR3 DNA: TGTGCCAGCAGCTTGGCAAAAGAGACCCAGTACTTC

clone size: .
J gene: TRBJ1-1
D gene: TRBD1
V gene: TRBV5-1
CDR3 protein: CASSPRDRTNTEAFF
CDR3 DNA: TGCGCCAGCAGCCCCAGGGACAGGACGAACACTGAAGCTTTCTTT

clone size: .
J gene: TRBJ1-4
D gene: .
V gene: TRBV5-4
CDR3 protein: CASSLAVGRDEKLFF
CDR3 DNA: TGTGCCAGCAGCTTGGCTGTGGGACGCGATGAAAAACTGTTTTTT